The 6 T cell receptor beta chains reported below all come from one sample, sequenced in a study of cytomegalovirus exposure and HLA in healthy donors. Primers included in the PCR were 60 Vbeta and 13 Jbeta primers. This table comes from immunoSEQ multiplex PCR, and its TCRdb copy is limited to in-frame clones, with some not included. The table records some 150,000 clones, about 79% of them present only once. The sequenced sample was PBMCs. The receptors derive from a woman aged 45-59 years in good health and CMV-seronegative.

The chain joins TRBV30 to TRBJ1-4, with a weak D call TRBD1 (6 bases). This CDR3 has 13 amino acids. The V end lost 1 base, the J end lost 5 bases, and 8 bases lay between the germline ends. The germline CDR1 and CDR2 sequences are GTSNPN and SVGIG (reference sequence). The CDR3: CAWSEDRNEKLFF. As DNA, the CDR3 is TGTGCCTGGAGTGAGGACAGAAATGAAAAACTGTTTTTT.

V and J are TRBV5-1 and TRBJ1-2; perhaps TRBD1 as D (6 bases). This CDR3 is 15 amino acids long. Germline CDR1 reads SGHRS; CDR2 reads YFSETQ. V gave up 4 bases and J gave up 2 bases, with 15 bases separating them. CDR3 loop: CASSQGTPRNYGYTF. In nucleotides, the CDR3 is TGCGCCAGCAGCCAGGGGACACCTCGAAACTATGGCTACACCTTC.

The chain has TRBV28 and TRBJ2-7; D is perhaps TRBD2 (7 bases). Germline V gene sequence: CDR1 MDHEN, CDR2 SYDVKM. V shed 6 bases and J shed 4 bases, with 22 bases lying between them. This CDR3 is built from 16 residues. CDR3 protein: CASSSSGGGVRYEQYF. In nucleotides, the CDR3 is TGTGCCAGCAGCAGCTCGGGGGGCGGAGTTAGGTACGAGCAGTACTTC.

This chain links TRBV18 with TRBJ2-2; D not certain. Looked up from germline, CDR1 is KGHSH and CDR2 is LQKENI. This CDR3 region has 14 residues. V gave up 0 bases and J gave up 6 bases, with 8 bases separating them. DNA of the CDR3: TGTGCCAGCTCACCACCGGGCTTACCCGGGGAGCTGTTTTTT. This gives the protein CASSPPGLPGELFF.

The chain recombines TRBV7-2 with TRBJ2-3, with D tentatively TRBD2 (6 bases). The CDR3 is 14 residues long. Trimming removed 8 bases at V and 6 bases at J, with 18 bases between. Germline-derived CDR1 and CDR2 are SGHTA and FQGNSA. The CDR3 protein is CASVAGGSRDTQYF. Here the CDR3 DNA reads TGTGCCAGCGTCGCTGGAGGGTCGAGGGATACGCAGTATTTT.

The rearrangement links TRBV6-5 to TRBJ2-7, with no clear D. The V end was cut by 5 bases, the J end by 3 bases, with 11 bases between. The CDR3 sequence is 13 residues long. Germline V lookup: CDR1 MNHEY, CDR2 SVGAGI. The CDR3 reads CASSVALIYEQYF. In nucleotides, the CDR3 is TGTGCCAGCAGTGTGGCCCTGATCTACGAGCAGTACTTC.